The 24 T cell receptor beta chains below all came from one sample that was sequenced in a study of cytomegalovirus exposure and HLA in healthy donors. Researchers ran the PCR with 60 Vbeta and 13 Jbeta primers. Produced via immunoSEQ multiplex PCR; TCRdb's table is partial and in-frame only. The table includes under 200,000 clones, about 88% detected once. Sequenced material: PBMCs. Receptors were obtained from a man aged 30 to 39 in good health and CMV-seropositive.

This clone was counted once. The V call is TRBV19, the J call TRBJ2-7; D possibly corresponds to TRBD1 (7 bases). The CDR3 length is 13 residues. Germline lookup yields CDR1 LNHDA and CDR2 SQIVND (reference sequence). V was shortened by 8 bases and J by 2 bases, with 13 bases between the two germline ends. CDR3 residues: CASGRDSTYEQYF. CDR3 nucleotides: TGTGCCAGTGGGCGGGACAGCACCTACGAGCAGTACTTC.

This clone was picked up a small number of times. The chain is built from TRBV6-1 and TRBJ2-7; 9 nucleotides agree with TRBD2. CDR3 length: 14 amino acids. With 5 bases clipped from V and 0 bases from J, the junction kept 2 bases outside the gene matches. Germline V gene lookup returns CDR1 MNHNS and CDR2 SASEGT. CDR3 amino acids: CASSFSGSSYEQYV. The DNA for the CDR3 is TGTGCCAGCAGTTTTAGCGGGAGCTCCTACGAGCAGTACGTC.

The chain links TRBV21-1 to TRBJ2-5; the table names TRBD1, a call not compared with the DNA. TRBV21-1 is flagged as a pseudogene. The CDR3 covers 18 residues. The CDR3 DNA reads TGTGCCAGCAGCAAAACGCCCTTAACACAGGGCACTCAAGAGACCCAGTACTTC. Its protein product is CASSKTPLTQGTQETQYF.

The chain combines TRBV7-2 with TRBJ1-3; the D gene is possibly TRBD1 (6 bases). V lost 2 bases, J lost 4 bases, and 12 bases lay in between. CDR3 length: 15 amino acids. CDR1 is SGHTA and CDR2 is FQGNSA in the germline V gene. CDR3 protein: CASSLWGGKGNTIYF. CDR3 bases: TGTGCCAGCAGCTTATGGGGGGGCAAGGGAAACACCATATATTTT.

V is TRBV6-1 and J is TRBJ2-7; 12 nucleotides align to TRBD1. The CDR3 spans 14 residues. Germline V CDR1 and CDR2: MNHNS, SASEGT. Losses at the gene ends were 4 bases for V and 7 bases for J; bases not matched to a gene: 5. CDR3 DNA: TGTGCCAGCAGTGGGGACAGGGGGCGCCTGGAGCAGTACGTC. This encodes CASSGDRGRLEQYV.

This clone came up a few times. The chain carries TRBV13 and TRBJ1-1; 7 bases match TRBD1. Germline V lookup: CDR1 PRHDT, CDR2 FYEKMQ (reference sequence). V was pared by 5 bases and J by 1 base, with 7 bases of the junction left unmatched. This CDR3 spans 15 amino acids. For the CDR3, the DNA is TGTGCCAGCAGCCCACGACAGGGAAGGAACACTGAAGCTTTCTTT. Its translation: CASSPRQGRNTEAFF.

This chain uses TRBV18 with TRBJ2-5, with 8 bases lining up with TRBD1. CDR3 length equals 15 residues. Germline assignment: CDR1 KGHSH and CDR2 LQKENI. The ends lost 3 bases at V and 4 bases at J; junction bases unmatched: 7. This chain's CDR3 is CASSPRTGMGETQYF. The CDR3 DNA sequence: TGTGCCAGCTCACCCCGGACAGGGATGGGAGAGACCCAGTACTTC.

The gene calls are TRBV7-9 and TRBJ2-1; 12 bases line up with TRBD2. Germline CDR1 and CDR2: SEHNR and FQNEAQ (reference sequence). V trimming: 8 bases; J trimming: 12 bases; junction bases outside the gene matches: 14. This CDR3 comprises 15 residues. The CDR3, as DNA: TGTGCCAGCGCTGATACGACTAGCGGGAGTTGGGGGCAGTTCTTC. Protein sequence: CASADTTSGSWGQFF. Together with reference TRBV7-9 and TRBJ2-1, the CDR3 gives the full variable domain: DTGVSQNPRHKITKRGQNVTFRCDPISEHNRLYWYRQTLGQGPEFLTYFQNEAQLEKSRLLSDRFSAERPKGSFSTLEIQRTEQGDSAMYLCASADTTSGSWGQFFGPGTRLTVL.

CDR3 residues: CASNGRTGDTQYF. In nucleotides, the CDR3 is TGTGCCAGTAATGGTCGGACAGGAGATACGCAGTATTTT. The chain carries TRBV19 and TRBJ2-3; the match to TRBD1 covers 7 bases. CDR1 is LNHDA, CDR2 SQIVND, per germline (reference sequence). The junction had 6 bases not matched to a gene; V was cut back by 7 bases and J by 5 bases. The CDR3 has 13 amino acids.

In its sample, this clone was seen a few times. The chain combines TRBV25-1 with TRBJ2-1; 8 bases agree with TRBD1. V lost 6 bases, J lost 7 bases, and 8 bases stayed unmatched. Per germline, CDR1 MGHDK and CDR2 SYGVNS. The CDR3 spans 14 residues. CDR3 sequence (DNA): TGTGCCAGCAGCCGGGACAGGCCAAGGAATGAGCAGTTCTTC. Protein sequence: CASSRDRPRNEQFF. Complete variable domain (other parts from reference TRBV25-1 and TRBJ2-1): EADIYQTPRYLVIGTGKKITLECSQTMGHDKMYWYQQDPGMELHLIHYSYGVNSTEKGDLSSESTVSRIRTEHFPLTLESARPSHTSQYLCASSRDRPRNEQFFGPGTRLTVL.

This clone has just a few counts. The CDR3 sequence is CASRRGSLQETQYF. The CDR3 region has the DNA TGTGCCAGCAGAAGGGGGAGTCTCCAAGAGACCCAGTACTTC. The V gene is TRBV7-2, the J gene TRBJ2-5; a possible D gene is TRBD1 (6 bases). The CDR3 totals 14 residues. V lost 6 bases to trimming and J lost 1 base, with 12 bases between them. Germline assignment: CDR1 SGHTA and CDR2 FQGNSA.

The gene calls are TRBV19 and TRBJ1-5; D is possibly TRBD1 (5 bases). Germline V CDR1 and CDR2: LNHDA, SQIVND (reference sequence). With 2 bases removed from V and 2 bases from J, the gap between germline ends came to 10 bases. The CDR3 runs to 15 residues. In DNA, the CDR3 is TGTGCCAGTAGTATAACGGAAGGGGGCAATCAGCCCCAGCATTTT. Encoded protein: CASSITEGGNQPQHF. The full variable domain, its missing parts supplied by reference TRBV19 and TRBJ1-5, is DGGITQSPKYLFRKEGQNVTLSCEQNLNHDAMYWYRQDPGQGLRLIYYSQIVNDFQKGDIAEGYSVSREKKESFPLTVTSAQKNPTAFYLCASSITEGGNQPQHFGDGTRLSIL.

V is TRBV2 and J is TRBJ1-6; 7 bases match TRBD1. V was pared by 6 bases and J by 5 bases, with 4 bases of the junction left unmatched. Germline lookup yields CDR1 SNHLY and CDR2 FYNNEI. This CDR3 comprises 14 residues. CDR3 nucleotide sequence: TGTGCCAGCAGGCGGGACAGTAATAATTCACCCCTCCACTTT. Translation: CASRRDSNNSPLHF.

About this clone: Because the CDR3's place on the DNA is in doubt, the DNA is left out and the CDR3 is given as listed by TCRdb. The chain links TRBV9 to TRBJ2-1; TRBD2 reflects the table's D call only, with no check against the DNA. Per germline, CDR1 SGDLS and CDR2 YYNGEE. The CDR3 has 15 residues if both end residues are counted. The CDR3 sequence is CASSVAGGSYNERFF.

The rearrangement links TRBV12-5 to TRBJ1-6, with 7 bases aligning to TRBD1. Germline lookup yields CDR1 LGHNT and CDR2 FRNRAP. The CDR3 consists of 14 residues. With 5 bases clipped from V and 6 bases from J, the junction kept 4 bases outside the gene matches. DNA of the CDR3: TGTGCTAGTGGTAGTGACAGGGTTAATTCACCCCTCCACTTT. Protein sequence: CASGSDRVNSPLHF.

The chain recombines TRBV4-1 with TRBJ2-1; 7 bases map to TRBD1. The CDR3 runs to 16 residues. CDR1 and CDR2 (germline): MGHRA, YSYEKL. With V trimmed by 3 bases and J by 7 bases, 12 bases remained unmatched. The CDR3 DNA reads TGCGCCAGCAGCCACACGGGACAGTTAGTAGTGAATGAGCAGTTCTTC. It encodes CASSHTGQLVVNEQFF.

V and J are TRBV19 and TRBJ1-1; D might be TRBD1 (5 bases). The CDR3 is 16 residues long. Germline CDR1 reads LNHDA; CDR2 reads SQIVND (reference sequence). Between the trimmed V and J ends, which lost 4 bases and 1 base, there was a span of 16 bases. The CDR3: CASSTRGSPKNTEAFF. The CDR3 DNA is TGTGCCAGTAGTACTCGGGGGAGTCCCAAGAACACTGAAGCTTTCTTT.

The rearrangement links TRBV1 to TRBJ2-7; TRBD1, as called in the table, went unchecked against the DNA. TRBV1 is a recognized pseudogene. This CDR3 is built from 15 residues. As DNA, the CDR3 is TGCACCAGCAGCAAATCAGGGGAAAGCTCCTACGAGCAGTACGTC. Translating it yields CTSSKSGESSYEQYV.

This chain connects TRBV29-1 to TRBJ1-1; D not certain. Per the germline V gene, CDR1 is SQVTM and CDR2 is ANQGSEA. The ends were cut back, 2 bases at V and 1 base at J, with 14 bases in the middle. The CDR3 runs to 15 residues. The CDR3 DNA is TGCAGCGTTGAATTTGTGGCGCGGGCGAACACTGAAGCTTTCTTT. Its protein is CSVEFVARANTEAFF.

This chain joins TRBV28 and TRBJ2-3; TRBD2 aligns across 7 bases. CDR3 length: 14 residues. The V and J ends lost 7 bases and 5 bases, in that order; junction bases with no gene match: 9. Germline lookup yields CDR1 MDHEN and CDR2 SYDVKM. CDR3 DNA: TGTGCCAGCACGGGTGCGGGAGTTATAGATACGCAGTATTTT. It translates to CASTGAGVIDTQYF.

J is TRBJ1-2 and V is TRBV27; 8 bases line up with TRBD1. V shed 7 bases, J shed 2 bases, and the junction held 12 bases outside the gene matches. Per germline, CDR1 MNHEY and CDR2 SMNVEV (reference sequence). This CDR3 comprises 16 residues. The CDR3 loop is CASKEVGRQGNYGYTF. In DNA, the CDR3 is TGTGCCAGCAAGGAAGTGGGTAGACAGGGGAACTATGGCTACACCTTC.

The chain combines TRBV7-6 with TRBJ2-1; TRBD1 agrees at 7 bases. The ends lost 1 base at V and 5 bases at J; junction bases unmatched: 11. The CDR3 extends over 17 amino acids. Germline V lookup: CDR1 SGHVS, CDR2 FNYEAQ. The CDR3 region has the DNA TGTGCCAGCAGCTTAGGATTCGGGGACAGTAGTAACAATGAGCAGTTCTTC. This codes for CASSLGFGDSSNNEQFF.

The rearrangement uses TRBV30 and TRBJ2-3; the match to TRBD1 covers 7 bases. Germline V gene lookup returns CDR1 GTSNPN and CDR2 SVGIG (reference sequence). The CDR3 is 13 amino acids. V lost 7 bases and J lost 4; bases outside the gene matches: 8. Written as DNA, the CDR3 is TGTGCCTTAGACAGGGCCCCTCCAGATACGCAGTATTTT. Encoded protein: CALDRAPPDTQYF.

CDR3 amino acids: CASSGGTSGRFRSNEQFF. CDR3 bases: TGTGCCAGCAGCGGGGGGACTAGCGGGAGGTTTAGGTCAAATGAGCAGTTCTTC. The V and J genes are TRBV11-3 and TRBJ2-1, with 15 nucleotides matching TRBD2. The CDR3 is 18 residues long. Unmatched junction bases numbered 12, after V lost 5 bases and J lost 7 bases. The germline gives CDR1 SGHNT, CDR2 YENEEA.